A single sample gave rise to the 22 T cell receptor beta chains below, sequenced in a study of radiation and T cells in renal cell carcinoma. This table comes from immunoSEQ multiplex PCR, and its TCRdb copy is limited to in-frame clones, with some not included. The sample includes 140,000 or so clones, approximately 86% of them seen just once. The time point: blood 4 weeks post-SBRT, at nephrectomy. As for treatment: 15 Gy SBRT to primary tumor, nephrectomy 4 weeks later. The input for sequencing was blood, taken from a patient whose treatment included radiotherapy and nephrectomy. The origin of the receptors is a woman in her 50s with renal cell carcinoma.

DNA of the CDR3: TGTGCCAGTCGACAGGGGAGCAACGAGCAGTACTTC. Protein product: CASRQGSNEQYF. The rearrangement joins TRBV19 to TRBJ2-7; 8 bases map to TRBD1. Germline V gene data show CDR1 as LNHDA and CDR2 as SQIVND (reference sequence). This CDR3 region has 12 residues. Unmatched junction bases numbered 5, after V lost 8 bases and J lost 5 bases.

The rearrangement uses TRBV7-2 and TRBJ1-2, with a weak D call TRBD1 (5 bases). This CDR3 is built from 14 residues. Trimming shortened V by 1 base and J by 8 bases, and 14 bases separated the two germline ends. Germline V gene sequence: CDR1 SGHTA, CDR2 FQGNSA. CDR3 protein: CASSLGGQGFGYTF. DNA for the CDR3: TGTGCCAGCAGCTTAGGAGGGCAGGGCTTCGGCTACACCTTC.

In this sample, this clone turned up a few times. V gene TRBV9 combines with J gene TRBJ1-4; 7 bases fit TRBD1. The CDR3 spans 15 residues. From germline, CDR1 is SGDLS and CDR2 YYNGEE. Trimming took 2 bases from V and 7 from J; bases not matched to a gene: 8. The CDR3 coding sequence is TGTGCCAGCAGCGTCGGGACAGTGATGAGTGAAAAACTGTTTTTT. Translation: CASSVGTVMSEKLFF.

The rearrangement joins TRBV15 to TRBJ2-3, with D unresolved. Trimming removed 3 bases at V and 3 bases at J, with 4 bases between. Looked up from germline, CDR1 is LNHNV and CDR2 is YYDKDF (reference sequence). The CDR3 has 12 amino acids. CDR3 sequence: CATSRATDTQYF. The CDR3 bases are TGTGCCACCAGCAGGGCTACAGATACGCAGTATTTT.

The V call is TRBV7-2, the J call TRBJ2-7; the match to TRBD2 covers 11 bases. V trimming: 5 bases; J trimming: 1 base; junction bases outside the gene matches: 13. Looked up from germline, CDR1 is SGHTA and CDR2 is FQGNSA. The CDR3 is 18 amino acids. In nucleotides, the CDR3 is TGTGCCAGCAGCCTGCGCGGGGCTAGCGGGAGGATTTCCTACGAGCAGTACTTC. This gives the protein CASSLRGASGRISYEQYF.

The genes are TRBV5-1 and TRBJ2-5, with 7 bases fitting TRBD1. This CDR3 is 14 amino acids long. The V segment lost 1 base and the J segment 4 bases; nucleotides outside the gene matches: 4. Germline values: CDR1 SGHRS, CDR2 YFSETQ. The CDR3 coding sequence is TGCGCCAGCAGCTTGATGACAGGGCCAGAGACCCAGTACTTC. This gives the protein CASSLMTGPETQYF.

The chain has TRBV18 and TRBJ2-7; perhaps TRBD2 as D (6 bases). CDR3 size: 13 residues. CDR1 and CDR2 from the germline V gene are KGHSH and LQKENI. V was trimmed by 5 bases and J by 3 bases, leaving 11 bases between them. In nucleotides, the CDR3 is TGTGCCAGCTCAGCAAGCGGGCACTACGAGCAGTACTTC. This translates into CASSASGHYEQYF.

This clone was counted once. The rearrangement uses TRBV6-5 and TRBJ2-1; 12 nucleotides align to TRBD2. This CDR3 has 15 residues. Looked up from germline, CDR1 is MNHEY and CDR2 is SVGAGI. V was clipped by 6 bases and J by 6 bases; unmatched bases: 6. In nucleotides, the CDR3 is TGTGCCAGCAGACTAGGGACTAGCGGGCCCAATGAGCAGTTCTTC. As protein: CASRLGTSGPNEQFF.

The rearrangement links TRBV7-8 to TRBJ1-2, with D unclear. This CDR3 comprises 14 residues. Germline V gene data show CDR1 as SGHVS and CDR2 as FQNEAQ. V lost 1 base to trimming and J lost 3 bases, with 9 bases between them. The CDR3 is CASSLGAGDYGYTF. CDR3 DNA sequence: TGTGCCAGCAGCTTAGGGGCAGGAGACTATGGCTACACCTTC.

The chain employs TRBV7-9 and TRBJ1-2; no definite D call. The germline V and J ends were trimmed by 1 base and 8 bases, with 11 bases remaining between them. This CDR3 contains 13 residues. The germline V gene has CDR1 SEHNR and CDR2 FQNEAQ (reference sequence). The CDR3: CASSLGEVEGYTF. The CDR3 DNA is TGTGCCAGCAGCTTAGGGGAGGTAGAGGGCTACACCTTC.

This clone has a handful of counts. The chain joins TRBV5-1 to TRBJ1-1, with 9 bases matching TRBD1. The CDR3 spans 15 residues. CDR1 and CDR2 (germline): SGHRS, YFSETQ. J gave up 2 bases and V 0 bases, and 2 bases lay outside the gene matches. CDR3 bases: TGCGCCAGCAGCTTGGGACAGGGGGAAAACACTGAAGCTTTCTTT. Translated: CASSLGQGENTEAFF.

This clone was seen once. The V and J genes are TRBV6-4 and TRBJ2-3; D is perhaps TRBD1 or TRBD2 (5 bases each). Trimming left V 5 bases short and J 0 bases short, with 12 bases between. The CDR3 has 15 amino acids. Germline CDR1 reads MRHNA; CDR2 reads SNTAGT. CDR3 nucleotide sequence: TGTGCCAGCAGTCCTCAGGGACGGAGCACAGATACGCAGTATTTT. It yields the protein CASSPQGRSTDTQYF.

The rearrangement uses TRBV7-9 and TRBJ2-3; 8 bases match TRBD1. Germline CDR1 SEHNR, CDR2 FQNEAQ (reference sequence). CDR3 length equals 11 residues. V lost 5 bases, J lost 9 bases, and 1 base stayed unmatched. CDR3 sequence (DNA): TGTGCCAGCAGCAGACAGGGGACGCAGTATTTT. This gives the protein CASSRQGTQYF.

The chain is built from TRBV10-1 and TRBJ1-1; a weak D match, TRBD1 (5 bases). The CDR3 length is 13 residues. The V end lost 8 bases, the J end lost 4 bases, and 14 bases lay between the germline ends. Germline-derived CDR1 and CDR2 are WNHNN and SYGVQD (reference sequence). CDR3 bases: TGCGCCAGCTCAAATCCGGGGGGCACTGAAGCTTTCTTT. Translating gives CASSNPGGTEAFF.

The chain employs TRBV6-1 and TRBJ2-1; a weak D match, TRBD2 (5 bases). V shed 3 bases and J shed 5 bases, with 5 bases lying between them. Per germline, CDR1 MNHNS and CDR2 SASEGT. The CDR3 extends over 12 amino acids. CDR3 region: CASSERDNEQFF. The CDR3 DNA is TGTGCCAGCAGTGAGAGGGACAATGAGCAGTTCTTC.

The genes are TRBV5-1 and TRBJ2-3, with 8 bases identical to TRBD2. The CDR3 covers 14 residues. Per the germline V gene, CDR1 is SGHRS and CDR2 is YFSETQ. V shed 4 bases, J shed 4 bases, and the junction held 5 bases outside the gene matches. The CDR3 DNA reads TGCGCCAGCAGCCCGGGGACTAGTGCAGATACGCAGTATTTT. It is translated as CASSPGTSADTQYF.

This chain uses TRBV27 with TRBJ2-4; D is perhaps TRBD2 (6 bases). The V gene's germline CDR1 is MNHEY and CDR2 SMNVEV (reference sequence). Trimming left V 3 bases short and J 4 bases short, with 13 bases between. CDR3 size: 15 residues. The CDR3 protein is CASSLLGGAKNIQYF. CDR3 nucleotide sequence: TGTGCCAGCAGTTTGTTGGGGGGTGCTAAAAACATTCAGTACTTC.

V gene TRBV6-4 combines with J gene TRBJ2-6; D is unclear. The germline V gene has CDR1 MRHNA and CDR2 SNTAGT. This CDR3 region has 15 residues. V lost 0 bases to trimming and J lost 0 bases, with 3 bases between them. Written as DNA, the CDR3 is TGTGCCAGCAGTGACTCTACCTCTGGGGCCAACGTCCTGACTTTC. Amino acids: CASSDSTSGANVLTF.

This chain links TRBV7-9 with TRBJ2-2; the D is unclear. Germline assignment: CDR1 SEHNR and CDR2 FQNEAQ (reference sequence). The CDR3 loop spans 12 amino acids. Trimming pared 4 bases from V and 4 bases from J, leaving 4 bases between. The CDR3 sequence: CASSSGTGELFF. CDR3 DNA sequence: TGTGCCAGCAGCTCTGGCACCGGGGAGCTGTTTTTT.

The rearrangement joins TRBV28 to TRBJ1-4, with D perhaps TRBD1 (5 bases). V was trimmed by 1 base and J by 15 bases, leaving 18 bases between them. The CDR3 runs 14 residues. CDR1 MDHEN and CDR2 SYDVKM come from the germline V gene. The CDR3, as DNA: TGTGCCAGCAGTTTATACACAGGCGCCGGGTTGGTGTTTTTT. Translated: CASSLYTGAGLVFF.

V gene TRBV30 combines with J gene TRBJ1-3, with D possibly TRBD1 on 5 matching bases. Germline V gene lookup returns CDR1 GTSNPN and CDR2 SVGIG (reference sequence). V gave up 5 bases and J gave up 0 bases, with 20 bases separating them. The CDR3 totals 17 residues. The CDR3 coding sequence is TGTGCCTGGGAAACCACCGGGACGTTAGTCTCTGGAAACACCATATATTTT. Translation gives CAWETTGTLVSGNTIYF.

The rearrangement joins TRBV7-4 to TRBJ2-1; TRBD2 agrees at 7 bases. The CDR3 has 17 residues. Germline trimming cut 5 bases from V and 8 bases from J; bases unmatched to any gene: 18. Germline V gene sequence: CDR1 SGHVT, CDR2 SQSDAQ. The chain's CDR3 is CASSLHLKRDIPHEQFF. DNA of the CDR3: TGTGCCAGCAGCCTCCACCTGAAGCGGGATATCCCCCATGAGCAGTTCTTC. The whole variable domain, remainder taken from reference TRBV7-4 and TRBJ2-1, is GAGVSQSPRYKVAKRGRDVALRCDSISGHVTLYWYRQTLGQGSEVLTYSQSDAQRDKSGRPSGRFSAERPERSVSTLKIQRTEQGDSAVYLCASSLHLKRDIPHEQFFGPGTRLTVL.